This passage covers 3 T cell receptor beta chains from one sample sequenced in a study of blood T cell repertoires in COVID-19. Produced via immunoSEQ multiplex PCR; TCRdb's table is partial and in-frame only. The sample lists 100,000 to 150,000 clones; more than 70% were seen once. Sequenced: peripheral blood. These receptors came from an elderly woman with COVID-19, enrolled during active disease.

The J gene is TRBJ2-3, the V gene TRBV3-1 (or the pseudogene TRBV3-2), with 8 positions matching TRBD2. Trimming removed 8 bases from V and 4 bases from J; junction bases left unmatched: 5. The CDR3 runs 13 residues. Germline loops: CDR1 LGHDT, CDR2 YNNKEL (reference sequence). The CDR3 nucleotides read TGTGCCAGCGGCGGGAGGCCCCCAGATACGCAGTATTTT. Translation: CASGGRPPDTQYF.

The CDR3 reads CASSLGLAGRSDTQYF. For the CDR3, the DNA is TGTGCCAGCTCACTCGGACTAGCGGGAAGAAGCGATACGCAGTATTTT. The genes are TRBV18 and TRBJ2-3; 12 bases agree with TRBD2. J lost 6 bases, V lost 4 bases, and 8 bases had no gene match. Germline CDR1 KGHSH, CDR2 LQKENI. The CDR3 totals 16 residues.

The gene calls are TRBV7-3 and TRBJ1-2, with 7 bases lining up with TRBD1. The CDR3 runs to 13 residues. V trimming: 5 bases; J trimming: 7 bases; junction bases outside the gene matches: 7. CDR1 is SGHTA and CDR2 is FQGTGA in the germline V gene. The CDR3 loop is CASSLDRDGGYTF. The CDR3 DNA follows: TGTGCCAGCAGCCTCGACAGGGATGGTGGCTACACCTTC.